This TCR beta chain was found in a study of cytotoxic CD8 clonotypes in ibrutinib-treated CLL. General observations from the study: Upon ibrutinib response clonality rose, and upon progression it fell back toward baseline. Sampling time points were not equivalent between sustained-remission and progressing patients. Patients had baseline clonality above age-matched healthy donors, and this clonality moved with circulating CD8+ T-cell counts.

Details on this clone: Its antigen is not identified.

Only in-frame clones appear in the TCRdb table, and some are missing; sequencing was by immunoSEQ multiplex PCR. The sample consists of over 65,000 clones, approximately 70% of them appearing once. The source of around 1.8 micrograms of genomic DNA for TCR beta libraries was cryopreserved PBMCs. Germline V gives CDR1 SGDLS, CDR2 YYNGEE. V lost 0 bases to trimming and J lost 9 bases, with 20 bases between them. The CDR3 length is 16 residues. The source material was PBMCs, sampled after 12 months of ibrutinib treatment. The gene calls are TRBV9 and TRBJ2-3; D is tentatively TRBD1 or TRBD2 (6 bases each). The source is a human donor with chronic lymphocytic leukemia. This chain's CDR3 is CASSVAEGGLTGTQYF. The CDR3 DNA sequence: TGTGCCAGCAGCGTAGCGGAAGGGGGGCTCACAGGGACGCAGTATTTT.